This T cell receptor beta chain appears in the sequencing data of a study of cytomegalovirus exposure and HLA in healthy donors. PCR primers comprised 60 Vbeta and 13 Jbeta primers. Some clones are missing from TCRdb's copy, which holds only in-frame ones; the method was immunoSEQ multiplex PCR. In the table there are some 150,000 clones, about three quarters of which are singletons. Overall study findings and caveats: The classifier, whose performance was assessed in both the original and validation cohorts, reportedly diagnosed cytomegalovirus status with high specificity and sensitivity. In a later analysis, TCR beta V- and J-gene trimming was associated with a missense DCLRE1C variant. A few V segments could not be told apart, such as TRBV6-2 and TRBV6-3, and were left out. Donors were assumed by presence/absence analyses to have roughly uniform sequencing depth.

Germline V gene lookup returns CDR1 MNHNY and CDR2 SVGAGI (reference sequence). V dropped 5 bases and J dropped 5 bases, with 12 bases sitting between them. CDR3 size: 14 residues. Details on this clone: Its antigen is unidentified.

This chain links TRBV6-6 with TRBJ1-4; D is undetermined. Specimen: PBMCs. This TCR was sampled from a woman in her twenties or thirties in good health and CMV-seronegative. The CDR3 sequence is CASSLVRQNEKLFF. CDR3 in DNA: TGTGCCAGCAGTCTGGTCAGACAAAATGAAAAACTGTTTTTT.